This record covers a single T cell receptor beta chain. Its target is not known. The sample originates from a study of beta chain features in type 1 diabetes. Overall study findings and caveats: Among all four CD4+ subsets, Type 1 diabetes patients had TCRB CDR3s that were moderately but significantly shorter. For TCRB rearrangement, an influence of HLA type remained unresolved here. High-TCR-expressing cells could be over-represented by cDNA sequencing.

Expressed TCRB transcripts were sequenced, since all the RNA that had been isolated was reverse transcribed. Sequenced by immunoSEQ multiplex PCR; TCRdb stores in-frame clones only, minus some. The table records roughly 250,000 clones, roughly 21% of them present only once. The V segment lost 0 bases and the J segment 3 bases; nucleotides outside the gene matches: 9. Per the germline V gene, CDR1 is SGDLS and CDR2 is YYNGEE. The length of the CDR3 is 17 residues. The chain recombines TRBV9 with TRBJ1-2, with 9 bases aligning to TRBD1. This receptor was obtained from a woman aged 40 to 50 with type 1 diabetes. The specimen sequenced was naive CD4+ T cells from blood. CDR3 in DNA: TGTGCCAGCAGCGTAGAGCGGAGGGGGGACAGGGACTATGGCTACACCTTC. This translates into CASSVERRGDRDYGYTF.